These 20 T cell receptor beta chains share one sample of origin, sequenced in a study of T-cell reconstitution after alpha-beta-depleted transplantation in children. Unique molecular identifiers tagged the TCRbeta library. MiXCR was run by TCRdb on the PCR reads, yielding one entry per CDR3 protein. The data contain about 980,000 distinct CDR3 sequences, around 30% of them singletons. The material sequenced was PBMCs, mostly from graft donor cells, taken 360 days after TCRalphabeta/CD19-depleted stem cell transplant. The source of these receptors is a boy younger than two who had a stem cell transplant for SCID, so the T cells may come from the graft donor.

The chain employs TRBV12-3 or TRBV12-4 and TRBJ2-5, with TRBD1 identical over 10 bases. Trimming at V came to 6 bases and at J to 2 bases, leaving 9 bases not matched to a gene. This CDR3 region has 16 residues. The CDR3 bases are TGTGCCAGCAGCATGTGGGACAGGGGAGGGCAAGAGACCCAGTACTTC. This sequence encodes CASSMWDRGGQETQYF.

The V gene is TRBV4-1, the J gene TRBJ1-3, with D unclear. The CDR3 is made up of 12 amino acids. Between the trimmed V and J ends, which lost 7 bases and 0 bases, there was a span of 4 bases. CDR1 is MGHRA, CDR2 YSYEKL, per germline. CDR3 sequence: CASKDSGNTIYF. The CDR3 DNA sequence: TGCGCCAGCAAGGACTCTGGAAACACCATATATTTT.

The chain's CDR3 is CASSLRGVTSTDTQYF. CDR3 coding DNA: TGTGCCAGCAGCTTGCGGGGGGTCACTAGCACAGATACGCAGTATTTT. This chain links TRBV5-6 with TRBJ2-3, with 7 bases lining up with TRBD2. CDR1 and CDR2 (germline): SGHDT, YYEEEE. The CDR3 spans 16 residues. The ends lost 1 base at V and 0 bases at J; junction bases unmatched: 5. Full variable domain (missing parts from reference TRBV5-6 and TRBJ2-3): DAGVTQSPTHLIKTRGQQVTLRCSPKSGHDTVSWYQQALGQGPQFIFQYYEEEERQRGNFPDRFSGHQFPNYSSELNVNALLLGDSALYLCASSLRGVTSTDTQYFGPGTRLTVL.

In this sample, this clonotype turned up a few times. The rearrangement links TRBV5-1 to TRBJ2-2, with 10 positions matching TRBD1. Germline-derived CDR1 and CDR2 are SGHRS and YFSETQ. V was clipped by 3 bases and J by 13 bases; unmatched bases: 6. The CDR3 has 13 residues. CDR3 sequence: CASSWDRGLPLFF. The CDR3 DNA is TGCGCCAGCAGCTGGGACAGGGGACTACCGCTGTTTTTT.

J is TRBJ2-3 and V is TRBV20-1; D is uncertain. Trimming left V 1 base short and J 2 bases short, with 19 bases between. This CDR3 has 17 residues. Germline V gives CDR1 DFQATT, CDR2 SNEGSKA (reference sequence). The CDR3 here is CSARGETGILITDTQYF. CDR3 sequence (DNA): TGCAGTGCTAGAGGGGAAACTGGGATACTCATCACAGATACGCAGTATTTT.

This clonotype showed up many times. The CDR3 region has the DNA TGTGCCAGCAGCTTTCCCGGGACTGCCTACAATGAGCAGTTCTTC. As protein: CASSFPGTAYNEQFF. This chain uses TRBV7-6 with TRBJ2-1; possibly TRBD2 for D (6 bases). V lost 3 bases, J lost 2 bases, and 11 bases lay in between. This CDR3 spans 15 amino acids. Germline V gives CDR1 SGHVS, CDR2 FNYEAQ.

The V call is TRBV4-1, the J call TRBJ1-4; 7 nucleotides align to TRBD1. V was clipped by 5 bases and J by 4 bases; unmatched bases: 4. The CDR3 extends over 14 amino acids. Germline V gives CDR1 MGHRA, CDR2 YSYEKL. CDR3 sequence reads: CASSWTGYNEKLFF. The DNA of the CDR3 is TGCGCCAGCAGCTGGACAGGTTATAATGAAAAACTGTTTTTT.

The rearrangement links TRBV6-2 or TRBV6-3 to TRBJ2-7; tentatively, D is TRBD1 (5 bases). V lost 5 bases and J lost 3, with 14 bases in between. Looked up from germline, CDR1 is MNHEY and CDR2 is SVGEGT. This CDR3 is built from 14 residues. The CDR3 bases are TGTGCCAGCAGTCCTCAGGGTCCGGACTACGAGCAGTACTTC. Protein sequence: CASSPQGPDYEQYF.

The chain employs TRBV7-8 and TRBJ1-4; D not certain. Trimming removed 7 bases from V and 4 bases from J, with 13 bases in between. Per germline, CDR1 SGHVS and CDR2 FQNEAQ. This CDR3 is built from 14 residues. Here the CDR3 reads CASTLGSFNEKLFF. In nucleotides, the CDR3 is TGTGCCAGCACCCTGGGATCGTTTAATGAAAAACTGTTTTTT. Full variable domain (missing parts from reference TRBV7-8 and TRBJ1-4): GAGVSQSPRYKVAKRGQDVALRCDPISGHVSLFWYQQALGQGPEFLTYFQNEAQLDKSGLPSDRFFAERPEGSVSTLKIQRTQQEDSAVYLCASTLGSFNEKLFFGSGTQLSVL.

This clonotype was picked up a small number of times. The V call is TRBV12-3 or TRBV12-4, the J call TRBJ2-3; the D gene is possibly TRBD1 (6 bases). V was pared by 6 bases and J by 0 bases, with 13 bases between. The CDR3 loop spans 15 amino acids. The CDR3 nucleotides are TGTGCCAGCAGACCCGGGACAAGTAGCACAGATACGCAGTATTTT. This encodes CASRPGTSSTDTQYF.

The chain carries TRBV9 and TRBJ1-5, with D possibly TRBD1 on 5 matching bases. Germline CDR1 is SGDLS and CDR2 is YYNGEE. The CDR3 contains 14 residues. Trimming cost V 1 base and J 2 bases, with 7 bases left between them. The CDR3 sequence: CASSVWGGNQPQHF. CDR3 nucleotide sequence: TGTGCCAGCAGCGTATGGGGGGGCAATCAGCCCCAGCATTTT.

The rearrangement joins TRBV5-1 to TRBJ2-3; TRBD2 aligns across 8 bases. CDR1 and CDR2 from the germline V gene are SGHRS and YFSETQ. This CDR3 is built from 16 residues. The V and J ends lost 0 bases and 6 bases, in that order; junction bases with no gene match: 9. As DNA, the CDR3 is TGCGCCAGCAGCTTGGCTGGCGGGGGGAGCCTCGATACGCAGTATTTT. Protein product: CASSLAGGGSLDTQYF.

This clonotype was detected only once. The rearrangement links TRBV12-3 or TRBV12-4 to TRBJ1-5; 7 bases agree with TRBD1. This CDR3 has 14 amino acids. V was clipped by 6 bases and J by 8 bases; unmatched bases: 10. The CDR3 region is CASSLGQALKPQHF. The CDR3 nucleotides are TGTGCCAGCAGCCTTGGACAGGCTCTGAAGCCCCAGCATTTT.

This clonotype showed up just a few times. Written as DNA, the CDR3 is TGCAGCGTTGAGAGCAATGAGCAGTTCTTC. The encoded protein is CSVESNEQFF. V is TRBV29-1 and J is TRBJ2-1; D is undetermined. This CDR3 has 10 residues. The ends were cut back, 3 bases at V and 6 bases at J, with 3 bases in the middle. Germline V CDR1 and CDR2: SQVTM, ANQGSEA.

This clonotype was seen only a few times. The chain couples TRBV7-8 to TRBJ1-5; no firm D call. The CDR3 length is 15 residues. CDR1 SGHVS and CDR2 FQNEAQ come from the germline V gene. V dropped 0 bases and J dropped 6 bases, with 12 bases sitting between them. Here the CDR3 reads CASSLANWAAQPQHF. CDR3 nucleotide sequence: TGTGCCAGCAGCTTAGCTAATTGGGCTGCTCAGCCCCAGCATTTT.

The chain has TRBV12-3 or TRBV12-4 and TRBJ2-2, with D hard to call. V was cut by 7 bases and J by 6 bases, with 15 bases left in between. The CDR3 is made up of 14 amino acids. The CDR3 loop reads CASNQDQISGELFF. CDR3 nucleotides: TGTGCCAGCAACCAGGACCAGATATCCGGGGAGCTGTTTTTT.

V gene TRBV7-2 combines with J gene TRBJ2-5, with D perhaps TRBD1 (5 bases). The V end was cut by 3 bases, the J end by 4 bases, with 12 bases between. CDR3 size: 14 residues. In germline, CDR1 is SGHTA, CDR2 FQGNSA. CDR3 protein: CASSFRGAVETQYF. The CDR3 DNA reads TGTGCCAGCAGCTTCCGTGGGGCGGTAGAGACCCAGTACTTC.

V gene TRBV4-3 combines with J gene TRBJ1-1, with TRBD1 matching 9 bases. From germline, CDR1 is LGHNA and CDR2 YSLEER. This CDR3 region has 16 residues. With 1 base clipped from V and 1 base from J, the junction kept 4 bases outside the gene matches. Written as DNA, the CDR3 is TGCGCCAGCAGCCAAGGGACAGGGGCCGGGAACACTGAAGCTTTCTTT. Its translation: CASSQGTGAGNTEAFF.

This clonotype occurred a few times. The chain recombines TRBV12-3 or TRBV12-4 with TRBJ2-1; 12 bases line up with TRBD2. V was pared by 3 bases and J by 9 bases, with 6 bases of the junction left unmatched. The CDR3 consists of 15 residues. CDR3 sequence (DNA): TGTGCCAGCAGTTTCCGGACTAGCGGGGTGGGTGAGCAGTTCTTC. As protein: CASSFRTSGVGEQFF.

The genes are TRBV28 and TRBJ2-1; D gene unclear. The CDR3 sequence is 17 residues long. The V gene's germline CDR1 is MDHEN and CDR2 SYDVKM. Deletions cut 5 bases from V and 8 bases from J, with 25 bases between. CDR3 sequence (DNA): TGTGCCAGCAGTCACCATAGTCGGCCCTTCCTGGCGGATGAGCAGTTCTTC. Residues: CASSHHSRPFLADEQFF.